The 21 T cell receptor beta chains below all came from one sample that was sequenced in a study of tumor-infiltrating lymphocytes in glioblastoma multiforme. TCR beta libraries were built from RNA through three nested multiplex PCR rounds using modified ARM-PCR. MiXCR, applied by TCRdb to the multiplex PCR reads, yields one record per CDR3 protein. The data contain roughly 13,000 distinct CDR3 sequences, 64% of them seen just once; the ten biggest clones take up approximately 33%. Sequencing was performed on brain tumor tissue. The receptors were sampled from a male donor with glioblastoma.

The chain's CDR3 is CASSLPSGLADTQYF. CDR3 DNA sequence: TGTGCCAGCAGTTTACCTAGCGGGTTGGCAGATACGCAGTATTTT. The rearrangement joins TRBV28 to TRBJ2-3; 8 bases align to TRBD2. This CDR3 is built from 15 residues. CDR1 and CDR2 (germline): MDHEN, SYDVKM. Unmatched junction bases numbered 5, after V lost 2 bases and J lost 4 bases.

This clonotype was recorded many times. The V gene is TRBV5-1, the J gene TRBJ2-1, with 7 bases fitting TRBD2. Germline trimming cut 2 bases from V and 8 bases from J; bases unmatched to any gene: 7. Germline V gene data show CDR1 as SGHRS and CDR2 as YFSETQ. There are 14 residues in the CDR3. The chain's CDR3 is CASSLSGIIDEQFF. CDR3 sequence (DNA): TGCGCCAGCAGCTTAAGCGGGATTATAGATGAGCAGTTCTTC.

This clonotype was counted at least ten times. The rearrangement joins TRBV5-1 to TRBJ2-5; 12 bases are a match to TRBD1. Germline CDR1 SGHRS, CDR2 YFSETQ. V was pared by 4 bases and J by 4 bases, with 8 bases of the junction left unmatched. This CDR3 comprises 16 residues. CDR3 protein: CASSEGTGGGRETQYF. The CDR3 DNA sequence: TGCGCCAGCAGCGAAGGGACAGGGGGCGGTCGAGAGACCCAGTACTTC.

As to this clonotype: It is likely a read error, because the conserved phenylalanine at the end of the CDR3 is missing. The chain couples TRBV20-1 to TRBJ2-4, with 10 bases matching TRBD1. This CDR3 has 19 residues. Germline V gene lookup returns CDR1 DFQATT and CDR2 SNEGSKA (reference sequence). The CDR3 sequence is CNARDPDRGIRKAKNIQYL. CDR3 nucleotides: TGCAATGCTAGAGATCCGGACAGGGGGATTCGGAAAGCCAAAAACATTCAGTACTTA.

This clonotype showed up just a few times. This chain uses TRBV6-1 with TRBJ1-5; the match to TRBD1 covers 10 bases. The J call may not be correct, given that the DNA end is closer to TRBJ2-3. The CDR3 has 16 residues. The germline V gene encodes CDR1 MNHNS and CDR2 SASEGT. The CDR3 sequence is CASGSRDRGGRQPQYF. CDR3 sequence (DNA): TGTGCCAGCGGAAGCCGGGACAGGGGAGGAAGGCAGCCCCAGTATTTT.

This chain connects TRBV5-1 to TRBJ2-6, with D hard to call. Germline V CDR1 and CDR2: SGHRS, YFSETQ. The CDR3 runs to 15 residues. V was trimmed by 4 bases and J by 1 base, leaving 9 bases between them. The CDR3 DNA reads TGCGCCAGCAGCCCCGCCGGGTCTGGGGCCAACGTCCTGACTTTC. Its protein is CASSPAGSGANVLTF.

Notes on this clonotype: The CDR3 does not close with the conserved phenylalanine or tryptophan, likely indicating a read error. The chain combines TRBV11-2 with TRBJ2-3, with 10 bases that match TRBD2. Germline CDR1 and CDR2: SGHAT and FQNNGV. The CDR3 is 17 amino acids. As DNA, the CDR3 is TGTGCCAGCAGCTTAGAATTAGCGGGAGGAGCCCCAGATATGCAGTATTAT. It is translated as CASSLELAGGAPDMQYY.

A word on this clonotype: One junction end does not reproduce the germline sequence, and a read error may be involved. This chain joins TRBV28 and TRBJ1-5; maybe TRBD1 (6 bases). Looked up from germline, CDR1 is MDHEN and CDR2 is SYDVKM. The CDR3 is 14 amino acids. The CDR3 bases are TGTGCCTGCAGTTTGCAGGGGACTAATCAGCCCCAGCATTTT. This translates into CACSLQGTNQPQHF.

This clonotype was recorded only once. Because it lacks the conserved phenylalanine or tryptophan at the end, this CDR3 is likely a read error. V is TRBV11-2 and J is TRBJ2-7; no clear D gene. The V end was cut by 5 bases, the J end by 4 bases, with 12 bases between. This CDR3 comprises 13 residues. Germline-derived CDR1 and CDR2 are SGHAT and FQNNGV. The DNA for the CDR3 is TGTGCCAGCAGCCCCGATGCCTCGTACGAGCAGTACCTC. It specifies CASSPDASYEQYL.

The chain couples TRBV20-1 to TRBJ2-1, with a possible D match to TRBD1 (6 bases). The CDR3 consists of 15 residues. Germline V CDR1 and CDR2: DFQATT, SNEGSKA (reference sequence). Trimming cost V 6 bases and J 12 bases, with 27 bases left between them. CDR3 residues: CSAGALRIGSDAQFF. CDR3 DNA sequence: TGCAGTGCGGGGGCTTTGAGGATAGGGTCGGATGCGCAGTTCTTC.

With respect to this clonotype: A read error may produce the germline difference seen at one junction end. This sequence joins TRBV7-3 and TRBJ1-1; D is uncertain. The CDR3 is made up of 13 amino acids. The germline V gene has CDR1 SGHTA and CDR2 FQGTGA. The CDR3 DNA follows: TGTGTCAGCAGCTCCGCCGGGGATAATGAAGCTTTCTTT. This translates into CVSSSAGDNEAFF.

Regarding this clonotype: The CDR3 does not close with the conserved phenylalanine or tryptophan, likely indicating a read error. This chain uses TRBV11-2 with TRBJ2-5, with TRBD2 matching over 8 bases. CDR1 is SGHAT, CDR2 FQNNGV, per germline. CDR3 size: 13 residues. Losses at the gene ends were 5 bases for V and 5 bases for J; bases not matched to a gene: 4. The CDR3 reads CASSRTSRETQYL. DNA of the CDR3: TGTGCCAGCAGCCGGACTAGCCGGGAGACCCAGTACTTG.

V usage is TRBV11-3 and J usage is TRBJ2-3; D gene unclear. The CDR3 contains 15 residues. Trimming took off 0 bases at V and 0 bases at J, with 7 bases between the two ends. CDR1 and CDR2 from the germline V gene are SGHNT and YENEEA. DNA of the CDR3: TGTGCCAGCAGCTTAGACAGTACCAGCACAGATACGCAGTATTTT. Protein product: CASSLDSTSTDTQYF.

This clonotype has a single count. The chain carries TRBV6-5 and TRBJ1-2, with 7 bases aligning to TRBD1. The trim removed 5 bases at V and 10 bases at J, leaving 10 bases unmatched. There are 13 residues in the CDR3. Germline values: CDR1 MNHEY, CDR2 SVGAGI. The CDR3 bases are TGTGCCAGCAGTACCACAGGGGTTCAGGTCTACACCTTC. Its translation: CASSTTGVQVYTF.

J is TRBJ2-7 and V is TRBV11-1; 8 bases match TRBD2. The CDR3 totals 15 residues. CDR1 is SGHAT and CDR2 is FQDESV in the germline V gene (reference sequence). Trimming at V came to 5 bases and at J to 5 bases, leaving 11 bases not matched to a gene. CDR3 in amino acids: CASSGISGSVNEQYF. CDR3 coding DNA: TGTGCCAGCAGCGGGATCAGCGGGAGTGTCAACGAGCAGTACTTC.

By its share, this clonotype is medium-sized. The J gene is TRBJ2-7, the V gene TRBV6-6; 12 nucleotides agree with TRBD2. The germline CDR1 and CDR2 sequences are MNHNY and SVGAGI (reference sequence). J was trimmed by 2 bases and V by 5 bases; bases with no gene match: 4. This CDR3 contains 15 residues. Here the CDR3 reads CASSHLAGGAYEQYF. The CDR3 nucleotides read TGTGCCAGCAGTCACCTAGCGGGAGGGGCCTACGAGCAGTACTTC.

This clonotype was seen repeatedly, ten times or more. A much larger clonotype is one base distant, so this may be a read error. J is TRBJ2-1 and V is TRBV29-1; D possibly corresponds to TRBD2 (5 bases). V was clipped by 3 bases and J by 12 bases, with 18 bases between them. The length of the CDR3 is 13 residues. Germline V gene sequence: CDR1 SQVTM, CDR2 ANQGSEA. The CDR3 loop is CSVDSVTSGGQFF. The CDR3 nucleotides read TGCAGCGTTGATAGCGTAACTTCTGGTGGGCAGTTCTTC.

CDR3 nucleotide sequence: TGCAGTGCTAGAAAAACAGCTGGCTCCTACAATGAGCAGTTCTTC. This codes for CSARKTAGSYNEQFF. The chain joins TRBV20-1 to TRBJ2-1; D gene unclear. The CDR3 sequence is 15 residues long. CDR1 DFQATT and CDR2 SNEGSKA come from the germline V gene (reference sequence). Trimming shortened V by 2 bases and J by 0 bases, and 11 bases separated the two germline ends.

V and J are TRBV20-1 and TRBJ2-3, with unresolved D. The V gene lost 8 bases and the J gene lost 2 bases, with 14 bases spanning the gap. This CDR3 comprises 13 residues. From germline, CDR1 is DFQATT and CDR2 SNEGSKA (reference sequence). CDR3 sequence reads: CSTFWGATDTQYF. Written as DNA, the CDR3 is TGCAGTACCTTTTGGGGTGCCACAGATACGCAGTATTTT.

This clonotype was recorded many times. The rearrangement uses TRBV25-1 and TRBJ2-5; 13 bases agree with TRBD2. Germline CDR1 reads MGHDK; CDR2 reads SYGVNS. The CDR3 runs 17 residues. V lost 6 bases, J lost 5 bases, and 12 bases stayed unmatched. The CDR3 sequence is CASRGTSGRASEETQYF. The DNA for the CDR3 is TGTGCCAGCAGGGGTACTAGCGGGAGGGCCTCTGAGGAGACCCAGTACTTC.

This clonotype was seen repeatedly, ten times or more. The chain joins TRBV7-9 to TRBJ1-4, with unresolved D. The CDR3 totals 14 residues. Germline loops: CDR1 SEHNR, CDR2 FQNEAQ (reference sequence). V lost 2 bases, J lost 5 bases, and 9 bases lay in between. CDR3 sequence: CASSLRRENEKLFF. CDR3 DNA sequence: TGTGCCAGCAGCTTACGGCGAGAGAATGAAAAACTGTTTTTT. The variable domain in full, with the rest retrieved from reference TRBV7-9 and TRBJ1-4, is DTGVSQNPRHKITKRGQNVTFRCDPISEHNRLYWYRQTLGQGPEFLTYFQNEAQLEKSRLLSDRFSAERPKGSFSTLEIQRTEQGDSAMYLCASSLRRENEKLFFGSGTQLSVL.